The rows below give T cell receptor beta chains drawn from one sample of a study of CD8 T cells in Susac syndrome. TCRdb recomputed calls from the immunoSEQ multiplex PCR reads with MiXCR, one row per CDR3 protein. The sample yields around 280,000 distinct CDR3 sequences, just over 90% seen once. The sample comprised CD4+ T cells from PBMCs. These receptors came from a human donor with multiple sclerosis. Each CDR3 is given with its conserved first and last residue.

v_call	j_call	cdr3_aa
TRBV23-1	TRBJ2-7	CASSQPPGLAGPNPYEQYF
TRBV7-2	TRBJ2-7	CASSPRGTSGPKPYEQYF
TRBV11-2	TRBJ1-1	CASSPSWQGMAFF
TRBV4-2	TRBJ2-7	CASSDLAGGYEQYF
TRBV29-1	TRBJ2-2	CSVARAGELFF
TRBV19	TRBJ2-5	CASSIGLVETQYF
TRBV2	TRBJ1-5	CASSDWTGRQPQHF
TRBV7-2	TRBJ2-7	CASSFTGWTFEQYF
TRBV6-5	TRBJ1-4	CASSYSRSSKGLFF
TRBV7-3	TRBJ2-1	CASSSNPSGAQFF
TRBV12-3/TRBV12-4	TRBJ2-5	CASRGTELGETQYF
TRBV12-3/TRBV12-4	TRBJ1-1	CASSLDQGVGTEAFF
TRBV19	TRBJ2-3	CASSPVGVRADTQYF
TRBV4-1	TRBJ2-5	CASSLFLGRQGVETQYF
TRBV5-1	TRBJ2-6	CASSLSGRSSSGANVLTF
TRBV5-1	TRBJ2-5	CASSLPRQGGSETQYF
TRBV6-5	TRBJ2-7	CASRSGQSRYEQYF
TRBV29-1	TRBJ2-3	CSVDRGGLWTDTQYF
TRBV20-1	TRBJ1-5	CSASSLGGDGNQPQHF
TRBV12-3/TRBV12-4	TRBJ1-2	CASRGLSVYGYTF
TRBV12-3/TRBV12-4	TRBJ2-4	CASSPRGQGVAKNIQYF
TRBV6-5	TRBJ1-2	CASRREKGYGYTF
TRBV30	TRBJ1-6	CAWSANSPLHF
TRBV7-9	TRBJ1-2	CASSQLYGYTF
TRBV19	TRBJ1-5	CASNLGQPNQPQHF
TRBV29-1	TRBJ2-2	CSVEVGANTGELFF
TRBV6-6	TRBJ2-7	CASSYSTGGYEQYF
TRBV14	TRBJ2-2	CASSQQMTNTGELFF
TRBV19	TRBJ2-5	CASSISGSSPGETQYF
TRBV7-2	TRBJ2-7	CASSLTVLPNEQYF
TRBV7-2	TRBJ2-5	CASSISGGEQETQYF
TRBV6-5	TRBJ2-7	CASSSRTVPYEQYF
TRBV20-1	TRBJ2-1	CSARTSPRHEQFF
TRBV5-1	TRBJ2-5	CASSPRPHTRETQYF
TRBV5-4	TRBJ2-2	CASSRDPSGRTGELFF
TRBV29-1	TRBJ1-1	CSVLDGFGTEAFF
TRBV20-1	TRBJ1-3	CSASQGTGNTIYF
TRBV12-3/TRBV12-4	TRBJ2-3	CASSPRTSGLSTDTQYF
TRBV5-1	TRBJ2-5	CASSLGWTLQETQYF
TRBV4-1	TRBJ2-5	CASSQGTTTETQYF
TRBV15	TRBJ1-1	CATSRGGADGNTEAFF
TRBV29-1	TRBJ1-1	CSVQQGGNTEAFF
TRBV25-1	TRBJ1-1	CASSERGKGTEAFF
TRBV20-1	TRBJ2-1	CSARAPGLLDNEQFF
TRBV29-1	TRBJ2-5	CSAGGGRRTHQETQYF
TRBV30	TRBJ2-2	CALGGPAGGRGELFF
TRBV10-3	TRBJ2-1	CAISEGGTSGTLNEQFF
TRBV7-9	TRBJ1-1	CASSFVGGQGVPLTAEAFF
TRBV30	TRBJ1-5	CAWGTGGGQPQHF
TRBV4-1	TRBJ2-2	CASSIWTGVFGELFF
TRBV5-1	TRBJ2-7	CASRTGREQYF
TRBV2	TRBJ1-2	CASREGTHLYGYTF
TRBV30	TRBJ2-1	CAWSVGSDNEQFF
TRBV30	TRBJ2-1	CAWSSWGSGYNEQFF
TRBV20-1	TRBJ2-5	CSVPPPGQAIQETQYF
TRBV5-4	TRBJ2-3	CASSLGPGGRGPHF
TRBV5-1	TRBJ2-7	CASSWGAAVYEQYF